The clone carrying this T cell receptor beta chain occurred many times. Amplified material comprised TCR beta CDR3 regions derived from RNA transcripts. A first-round RT-PCR used HTBI primers, followed by a second-round multiplex PCR. One entry per CDR3 protein, called by TCRdb with MiXCR from the multiplex PCR reads. The sample gives about 1.1 million distinct CDR3 sequences, 35% to 40% of which show up once; 11% is in the top ten. The data originate from a study of Graves' ophthalmopathy and Graves' hyperthyroidism. Trimming shortened V by 5 bases and J by 1 base, and 11 bases separated the two germline ends. In germline, CDR1 is MNHEY, CDR2 SVGAGI. The CDR3 covers 14 residues.

This TCR came from an adult man with Graves' hyperthyroidism. The sequencing sample was made of peripheral blood or thyroid tissue (not recorded which). The chain employs TRBV6-5 and TRBJ1-1; D uncertain. The CDR3 region has the DNA TGTGCCAGCAGTGCACAGCCACCGAACACTGAAGCTTTCTTT. It encodes CASSAQPPNTEAFF.